The 23 T cell receptor beta chains in this list originate from one sample, sequenced in a study of immune evolution from preneoplasia to lung adenocarcinoma. The data were produced by immunoSEQ multiplex PCR, yet TCRdb's version contains in-frame clones alone and is incomplete. The sample lists roughly 2,200 clones; over 70% were seen once. The sequenced sample was FFPE adjacent normal lung tissue. Receptor source: a person aged 60-80 years with lung adenocarcinoma.

This clone was counted a single time. The rearrangement joins TRBV6-6 to TRBJ2-3, with D possibly being TRBD2 (7 bases). V was shortened by 2 bases and J by 4 bases, with 13 bases between the two germline ends. This CDR3 region has 15 residues. Germline V gene lookup returns CDR1 MNHNY and CDR2 SVGAGI (reference sequence). The CDR3 protein is CASSYARGPADTQYF. CDR3 in DNA: TGTGCCAGCAGTTACGCGCGGGGGCCAGCAGATACGCAGTATTTT.

V and J are TRBV4-2 and TRBJ2-7; TRBD2 matches 12 bases. Germline V gene lookup returns CDR1 LGHNA and CDR2 YNFKEQ. CDR3 length equals 16 residues. V trimming: 3 bases; J trimming: 5 bases; junction bases outside the gene matches: 8. The CDR3 DNA follows: TGTGCCAGCAGCCACCTGTCTAGCGGGGGGGCCGACGAGCAGTACTTC. Translating it yields CASSHLSSGGADEQYF.

The count of this clone is one. The chain has TRBV19 and TRBJ2-1; D is perhaps TRBD1 or TRBD2 (6 bases each). The V end lost 5 bases, the J end lost 2 bases, and 10 bases lay between the germline ends. Germline CDR1 is LNHDA and CDR2 is SQIVND (reference sequence). The CDR3 consists of 14 residues. The CDR3 bases are TGTGCCAGTAGTTGGGGGGCTACCTACAATGAGCAGTTCTTC. This sequence encodes CASSWGATYNEQFF.

CDR3 sequence reads: CARGPGETGNTGELFF. The CDR3 region has the DNA TGTGCCAGAGGCCCCGGGGAGACAGGGAACACCGGGGAGCTGTTTTTT. The chain joins TRBV21-1 to TRBJ2-2; TRBD1, the table's D call, lacks a check against the DNA. TRBV21-1 is flagged as a pseudogene. There are 16 residues in the CDR3.

In nucleotides, the CDR3 is TGTGCCAGCAGTGAATATGGGACGGTTAATCAGCCCCAGCATTTT. Translating gives CASSEYGTVNQPQHF. The rearrangement joins TRBV6-1 to TRBJ1-5, with a possible D match to TRBD1 (5 bases). The CDR3 sequence is 15 residues long. Germline CDR1 is MNHNS and CDR2 is SASEGT. V gave up 2 bases and J gave up 4 bases, with 12 bases separating them.

This clone occurred once. The J gene is TRBJ2-7, the V gene TRBV11-2; perhaps TRBD1 as D (5 bases). The length of the CDR3 is 12 residues. V shed 5 bases and J shed 5 bases, with 10 bases lying between them. The V gene's germline CDR1 is SGHAT and CDR2 FQNNGV. CDR3 sequence (DNA): TGTGCCAGCAGCCAGGGTGGGAACGAGCAGTACTTC. It specifies CASSQGGNEQYF.

The chain recombines TRBV27 with TRBJ1-1; TRBD1 matches at 9 bases. With 5 bases clipped from V and 0 bases from J, the junction kept 10 bases outside the gene matches. This CDR3 has 17 amino acids. Germline loops: CDR1 MNHEY, CDR2 SMNVEV (reference sequence). The CDR3 spells CASSPGQGPFMNTEAFF. For the CDR3, the DNA is TGTGCCAGCAGTCCAGGACAGGGGCCCTTCATGAACACTGAAGCTTTCTTT.

The sample holds a few counts of this clone. The chain combines TRBV5-1 with TRBJ1-2; D is ambiguous. The CDR3 is made up of 12 amino acids. V was cut by 6 bases and J by 4 bases, with 10 bases left in between. CDR1 is SGHRS and CDR2 is YFSETQ in the germline V gene. The CDR3 coding sequence is TGCGCCAGCATATTCAACAGCTATGGCTACACCTTC. It codes for CASIFNSYGYTF.

J is TRBJ1-5 and V is TRBV7-9; no reliable D call. Trimming stripped 4 bases from V and 5 bases from J, with 12 bases between. The CDR3 spans 14 residues. CDR1 and CDR2 from the germline V gene are SEHNR and FQNEAQ (reference sequence). The chain's CDR3 is CASSSTEYYQPQHF. The CDR3 nucleotides read TGTGCCAGCAGCTCAACAGAATACTATCAGCCCCAGCATTTT.

Concerning this clone: An end of the junction differs from the germline gene, which may be a read error. The J gene is TRBJ1-1, the V gene TRBV7-7; 10 bases match TRBD1. The germline CDR1 and CDR2 sequences are SSHAT and FNYEAQ (reference sequence). CDR3 length: 14 residues. CDR3 protein: CASSRDRGLTEAFF. The CDR3 DNA reads TGTGCTAGCAGCCGGGACAGGGGACTTACTGAAGCTTTCTTT.

There are a few counts of this clone. The V gene is TRBV19, the J gene TRBJ1-5, with 9 bases aligning to TRBD1. Germline CDR1 is LNHDA and CDR2 is SQIVND (reference sequence). The J segment lost 7 bases and the V segment lost 4 bases, leaving 14 bases of the junction unmatched. The CDR3 is made up of 17 amino acids. The CDR3 nucleotides read TGTGCCAGTAGTACCCGGCCGGGACAGGGAACCGCACAGCCCCAGCATTTT. This codes for CASSTRPGQGTAQPQHF.

This clone appeared a few times. The chain couples TRBV28 to TRBJ1-1; D is unclear. The CDR3 is made up of 17 amino acids. Germline CDR1 is MDHEN and CDR2 is SYDVKM. V shed 6 bases and J shed 1 base, with 21 bases lying between them. The chain's CDR3 is CASSLDPGVAQNTEAFF. The CDR3 DNA is TGTGCCAGCAGCCTCGACCCCGGGGTGGCACAGAACACTGAAGCTTTCTTT.

The J gene is TRBJ1-5, the V gene TRBV4-3, with unresolved D. CDR1 and CDR2 from the germline V gene are LGHNA and YSLEER. There are 15 residues in the CDR3. Trimming removed 3 bases from V and 2 bases from J, with 11 bases in between. Here the CDR3 DNA reads TGCGCCAGCAGCCAGGGTTCGCGGGGCAATCAGCCCCAGCATTTT. Protein sequence: CASSQGSRGNQPQHF.

This clone has a single count. Other DNA sequences in the sample encode the same CDR3. The rearrangement uses TRBV30 and TRBJ2-7; D unclear. Trimming stripped 0 bases from V and 3 bases from J, with 6 bases between. CDR1 GTSNPN and CDR2 SVGIG come from the germline V gene (reference sequence). The CDR3 contains 12 residues. CDR3: CAWSVRGYEQYF. The CDR3 bases are TGTGCCTGGAGTGTACGCGGCTACGAGCAGTACTTC.

This clone was observed a single time. The rearrangement links TRBV6-5 to TRBJ2-5, with 11 bases matching TRBD2. CDR3 length equals 13 residues. CDR1 and CDR2 from the germline V gene are MNHEY and SVGAGI. J was trimmed by 5 bases and V by 7 bases; bases with no gene match: 3. The CDR3 here is CASKLAGGETQYF. The CDR3 DNA follows: TGTGCCAGCAAATTAGCGGGGGGGGAGACCCAGTACTTC.

V is TRBV30 and J is TRBJ1-1; D possibly corresponds to TRBD1 (6 bases). Germline V lookup: CDR1 GTSNPN, CDR2 SVGIG (reference sequence). CDR3 size: 13 residues. V was clipped by 0 bases and J by 6 bases, with 11 bases between them. In DNA, the CDR3 is TGTGCCTGGAGTGTACTCAGGGGCTCTGAAGCTTTCTTT. Translating gives CAWSVLRGSEAFF.

The genes are TRBV4-2 and TRBJ2-3, with D possibly TRBD2 on 5 matching bases. The CDR3 is 15 amino acids. The V gene's germline CDR1 is LGHNA and CDR2 YNFKEQ. The germline V and J ends were trimmed by 4 bases and 0 bases, with 11 bases remaining between them. Here the CDR3 reads CASSRTWKSTDTQYF. The DNA of the CDR3 is TGTGCCAGCAGCCGGACTTGGAAGAGCACAGATACGCAGTATTTT.

The chain combines TRBV7-8 with TRBJ1-5, with D possibly matching TRBD1 (5 bases). From germline, CDR1 is SGHVS and CDR2 FQNEAQ. V lost 4 bases and J lost 4, with 11 bases in between. This CDR3 has 14 amino acids. CDR3 nucleotide sequence: TGTGCCAGCAGCTCCACAGGTCCTAATCAGCCCCAGCATTTT. It yields the protein CASSSTGPNQPQHF.

This sequence joins TRBV2 and TRBJ2-7; tentatively, D is TRBD1 (6 bases). The CDR3 is 12 amino acids. Deletions cut 7 bases from V and 2 bases from J, with 9 bases between. Germline loops: CDR1 SNHLY, CDR2 FYNNEI. Here the CDR3 reads CASNRETYEQYF. The CDR3 nucleotides are TGTGCCAGCAACAGGGAGACCTACGAGCAGTACTTC.

This clone has a single count. The V gene is TRBV6-1, the J gene TRBJ2-3, with D perhaps matching TRBD2 (6 bases). V lost 4 bases and J 2 bases, leaving 13 bases between the germline ends. The V gene's germline CDR1 is MNHNS and CDR2 SASEGT. This CDR3 has 15 amino acids. The CDR3 DNA follows: TGTGCCAGCAGTGCCCTGCGGGGAACCACAGATACGCAGTATTTT. Amino acids: CASSALRGTTDTQYF.

The chain employs TRBV9 and TRBJ2-1; 12 nucleotides match TRBD2. J was trimmed by 6 bases and V by 4 bases; bases with no gene match: 8. CDR1 is SGDLS and CDR2 is YYNGEE in the germline V gene. The CDR3 totals 16 residues. CDR3 residues: CASSSTSGGTPNEQFF. The CDR3 nucleotides read TGTGCCAGCAGCAGTACTAGCGGGGGGACTCCCAATGAGCAGTTCTTC.

J is TRBJ1-2 and V is TRBV5-6, with D uncertain. CDR3 length: 14 residues. Trimming left V 3 bases short and J 5 bases short, with 14 bases between. Germline lookup yields CDR1 SGHDT and CDR2 YYEEEE. CDR3 nucleotide sequence: TGTGCCAGCAGCTACCCCGTTTTCGGGTATGGCTACACCTTC. This encodes CASSYPVFGYGYTF.

The rearrangement links TRBV12-5 to TRBJ1-2; TRBD1 might be the D (6 bases). Between the trimmed V and J ends, which lost 7 bases and 3 bases, there was a span of 12 bases. Per germline, CDR1 LGHNT and CDR2 FRNRAP. The CDR3 is made up of 13 amino acids. The CDR3 here is CASAGQTDYGYTF. CDR3 nucleotides: TGTGCTAGTGCCGGACAGACAGACTATGGCTACACCTTC. Together with reference TRBV12-5 and TRBJ1-2, the CDR3 gives the full variable domain: DARVTQTPRHKVTEMGQEVTMRCQPILGHNTVFWYRQTMMQGLELLAYFRNRAPLDDSGMPKDRFSAEMPDATLATLKIQPSEPRDSAVYFCASAGQTDYGYTFGSGTRLTVV.